This is a list of T cell receptor beta chains from one sample in a study of blood T cell repertoires in COVID-19. Here immunoSEQ multiplex PCR was the method, and the copy in TCRdb shows in-frame clones only, minus some. The sample has 270,000 or so clones, roughly four fifths seen once; the top ten hold approximately 3.6%. The material sequenced was PBMCs or T cells enriched from blood (not recorded which). The receptors were gathered from a man aged 50-59 years who had recovered from COVID-19. Each CDR3 is given with its conserved first and last residue. A D gene is named only where the DNA matches it firmly. Size is stated for part of the rows, as once, few or many counts, or as a class when the clone is expanded.

TRBV2	TRBJ1-4	few	.	CASSEAGSQGEKLFF	TGTGCCAGCAGTGAAGCGGGGTCCCAGGGAGAAAAACTGTTTTTT
TRBV28	TRBJ2-1	.	TRBD2	CASRYSSGPSSYNEQFF	TGTGCCAGCAGGTATTCTAGCGGCCCGAGCTCCTACAATGAGCAGTTCTTC
TRBV29-1	TRBJ2-2	.	TRBD2	CSARPGGGYTGELFF	TGCAGCGCGAGGCCTGGCGGGGGGTATACCGGGGAGCTGTTTTTT
TRBV7-9	TRBJ1-6	.	.	CASSLDRAPWNSPLHF	TGTGCCAGCAGCTTAGACAGGGCCCCGTGGAATTCACCCCTCCACTTT
TRBV5-1	TRBJ2-5	.	.	CASSFSSQETQYF	TGCGCCAGCAGCTTTAGTAGCCAAGAGACCCAGTACTTC
TRBV5-1	TRBJ2-1	.	.	CASSLLLGKADHSSYNEQFF	TGCGCCAGCAGCTTGTTATTGGGAAAAGCGGATCATAGCTCCTACAATGAGCAGTTCTTC
TRBV2	TRBJ1-5	once	.	CASSALGHNQPQHF	TGTGCCAGCAGCGCCCTTGGACATAATCAGCCCCAGCATTTT
TRBV7-2	TRBJ2-7	.	.	CASSFQTGTYEQYF	TGTGCCAGCAGCTTTCAAACAGGGACCTACGAGCAGTACTTC
TRBV24-1	TRBJ2-1	.	TRBD2	CATSDNLSGGFQDNEQFF	TGTGCCACCAGTGATAATTTGTCCGGGGGGTTTCAGGACAATGAGCAGTTCTTC
TRBV28	TRBJ1-6	.	TRBD1	CASRTGGEFFSPLHF	TGTGCCAGCAGAACAGGGGGCGAGTTTTTTTCACCCCTCCACTTT
TRBV4-3	TRBJ2-4	.	.	CASSQDFRGAKNIQYF	TGCGCCAGCAGCCAAGATTTCCGGGGGGCCAAAAACATTCAGTACTTC
TRBV27	TRBJ1-1	.	.	CASSRLGNTEAFF	TGTGCCAGCAGCCGACTCGGGAACACTGAAGCTTTCTTT
TRBV7-3	TRBJ2-1	.	.	CASSLIGVGSYNEQFF	TGTGCCAGCAGCTTAATAGGGGTAGGATCCTACAATGAGCAGTTCTTC
TRBV20-1	TRBJ2-4	.	TRBD2	CSARGSSGQYF	TGCAGTGCTAGAGGCTCTAGCGGGCAATACTTC
TRBV5-4	TRBJ1-2	.	TRBD1	CASGPWTGGGYTF	TGTGCCAGCGGACCGTGGACAGGGGGTGGCTACACCTTC
TRBV12-3/TRBV12-4	TRBJ2-3	.	TRBD2	CASRTSGTDTQYF	TGTGCCAGCAGGACTAGCGGCACAGATACGCAGTATTTT
TRBV10-2	TRBJ1-2	.	TRBD1	CASRDRGIGYGYTF	TGCGCCAGCAGGGACAGGGGGATCGGCTATGGCTACACCTTC
TRBV5-1	TRBJ1-1	.	.	CASSLDIETEAFF	TGCGCCAGCAGCTTGGACATTGAAACTGAAGCTTTCTTT
TRBV11-2	TRBJ2-7	.	.	CASSPDGNSYEQYF	TGTGCCAGCAGCCCGGACGGGAACTCCTACGAGCAGTACTTC
TRBV5-4	TRBJ2-7	.	.	CASSGGRNAYEQYF	TGTGCCAGCAGCGGGGGCCGAAACGCCTACGAGCAGTACTTC
TRBV12-3/TRBV12-4	TRBJ2-7	many	TRBD1	CASRGRQGHEQYF	TGTGCCAGCAGGGGAAGACAGGGCCACGAGCAGTACTTC
TRBV7-9	TRBJ2-1	.	.	CASSAGVPLSNEQFF	TGTGCCAGCAGCGCGGGTGTTCCCCTGTCGAATGAGCAGTTCTTC
TRBV30	TRBJ1-2	.	.	CAWTTEQTNYGYTF	TGTGCCTGGACCACAGAGCAGACGAACTATGGCTACACCTTC
TRBV9	TRBJ1-1	.	TRBD1	CASSVAGTGVSAEAFF	TGTGCCAGCAGCGTAGCCGGGACAGGGGTTTCGGCTGAAGCTTTCTTT
TRBV7-9	TRBJ1-3	.	.	CASSPRVLSGNTIYF	TGTGCCAGCAGCCCCCGGGTTCTCTCTGGAAACACCATATATTTT
TRBV7-6	TRBJ1-2	.	.	CASSSPGGDGYTF	TGTGCCAGCAGCTCCCCCGGAGGTGATGGCTACACCTTC
TRBV7-2	TRBJ1-4	.	TRBD1	CASSPKIFTGDNEKLFF	TGTGCCAGCAGCCCCAAAATATTTACAGGGGATAATGAAAAACTGTTTTTT
TRBV27	TRBJ2-1	once	TRBD2	CASSSTSVSYNEQFF	TGTGCCAGCAGTTCGACTAGCGTTTCCTACAATGAGCAGTTCTTC
TRBV27	TRBJ1-1	once	TRBD1	CASSFATGGTEAFF	TGTGCCAGCAGTTTTGCGACAGGGGGCACTGAAGCTTTCTTT
TRBV27	TRBJ1-2	once	.	CASSPILEGIVGYTF	TGTGCCAGCAGTCCCATTTTGGAGGGAATAGTTGGCTACACCTTC
TRBV11-3	TRBJ2-7	.	.	CASSLPAEIYEQYF	TGTGCCAGCAGCTTACCAGCGGAGATCTACGAGCAGTACTTC
TRBV28	TRBJ1-2	.	.	CASRTMGADNYGYTF	TGTGCCAGCAGGACAATGGGGGCAGATAACTATGGCTACACCTTC
TRBV11-2	TRBJ2-1	.	.	CASSLDRGSRYNEQFF	TGTGCCAGCAGCTTAGATCGGGGAAGCCGCTACAATGAGCAGTTCTTC
TRBV10-3	TRBJ1-3	.	.	CAISGTEPSGNTIYF	TGTGCCATCAGTGGGACAGAACCGTCTGGAAACACCATATATTTT
TRBV18	TRBJ1-1	once	.	CASSPSNTEAFF	TGTGCCAGCTCACCATCTAACACTGAAGCTTTCTTT
TRBV5-1	TRBJ2-3	.	.	CASSPFLSSTDTQYF	TGCGCCAGCAGCCCGTTTCTCTCTAGCACAGATACGCAGTATTTT
TRBV12-3/TRBV12-4	TRBJ1-2	.	.	CASSYEDNYGYTF	TGTGCCAGCAGTTACGAGGATAACTATGGCTACACCTTC
TRBV7-6	TRBJ1-2	.	.	CASSLAGGTNYGYTF	TGTGCCAGCAGCTTAGCCGGGGGTACTAACTATGGCTACACCTTC
TRBV7-6	TRBJ2-2	once	TRBD1	CASSLEQGVSGELFF	TGTGCCAGCAGCCTAGAGCAGGGGGTCTCCGGGGAGCTGTTTTTT
TRBV7-9	TRBJ1-6	.	.	CASSLAWTENSPLHF	TGTGCCAGCAGCTTAGCGTGGACAGAAAATTCACCCCTCCACTTT
TRBV10-2	TRBJ2-5	.	TRBD2	CASTRTSVQETQYF	TGCGCCAGCACACGGACTAGCGTGCAAGAGACCCAGTACTTC
TRBV5-1	TRBJ1-3	.	.	CASSLVTGSGNTIYF	TGCGCCAGCAGCTTGGTCACAGGGTCTGGAAACACCATATATTTT
TRBV5-8	TRBJ2-4	.	.	CASSFGLMTVKNIQYF	TGTGCCAGCAGCTTCGGGTTAATGACGGTAAAAAACATTCAGTACTTC
TRBV7-8	TRBJ1-2	.	TRBD1	CASSSTTGAGVYYGYTF	TGTGCCAGCAGCTCGACGACAGGGGCAGGCGTGTATTATGGCTACACCTTC
TRBV19	TRBJ1-5	.	.	CASSVGQIGQPQHF	TGTGCCAGTAGTGTCGGACAGATTGGACAGCCCCAGCATTTT
TRBV2	TRBJ1-5	.	TRBD1	CASRGDRGGNQPQHF	TGTGCCAGCAGGGGGGACAGGGGCGGCAATCAGCCCCAGCATTTT
TRBV30	TRBJ1-2	once	TRBD1	CAWSPTGGQLRNYGYTF	TGTGCCTGGAGTCCTACAGGGGGCCAACTGCGGAACTATGGCTACACCTTC
TRBV18	TRBJ2-5	.	TRBD1	CASSPPGQARYQETQYF	TGTGCCAGCTCACCACCCGGACAGGCACGATACCAAGAGACCCAGTACTTC
TRBV7-9	TRBJ1-1	.	.	CASGGANTEAFF	TGTGCCAGCGGAGGGGCGAACACTGAAGCTTTCTTT
TRBV10-3	TRBJ1-2	.	TRBD1	CATRGTGAFYGYTF	TGTGCCACCAGGGGGACAGGGGCTTTTTATGGCTACACCTTC